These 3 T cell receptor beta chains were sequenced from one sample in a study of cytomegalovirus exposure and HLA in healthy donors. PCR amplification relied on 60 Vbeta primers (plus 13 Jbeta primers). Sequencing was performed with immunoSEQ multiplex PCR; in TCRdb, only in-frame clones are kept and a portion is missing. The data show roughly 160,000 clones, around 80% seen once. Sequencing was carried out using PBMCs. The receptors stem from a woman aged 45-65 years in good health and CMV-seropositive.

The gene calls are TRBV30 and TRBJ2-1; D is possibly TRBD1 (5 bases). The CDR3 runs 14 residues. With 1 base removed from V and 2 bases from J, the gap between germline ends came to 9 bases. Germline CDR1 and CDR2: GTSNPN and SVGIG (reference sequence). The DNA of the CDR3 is TGTGCCTGGAGTGGAACAGGCCCCTACAATGAGCAGTTCTTC. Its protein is CAWSGTGPYNEQFF.

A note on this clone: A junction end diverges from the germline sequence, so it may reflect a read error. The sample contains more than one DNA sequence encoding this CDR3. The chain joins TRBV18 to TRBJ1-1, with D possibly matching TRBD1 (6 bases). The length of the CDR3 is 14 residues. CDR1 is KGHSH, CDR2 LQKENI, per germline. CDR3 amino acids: CASSQQGRVTEAFF. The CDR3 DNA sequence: TGTGCCAGCTCCCAACAGGGTAGGGTCACTGAGGCTTTCTTT. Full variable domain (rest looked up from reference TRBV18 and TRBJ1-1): NAGVMQNPRHLVRRRGQEARLRCSPMKGHSHVYWYRQLPEEGLKFMVYLQKENIIDESGMPKERFSAEFPKEGPSILRIQQVVRGDSAAYFCASSQQGRVTEAFFGQGTRLTVV.

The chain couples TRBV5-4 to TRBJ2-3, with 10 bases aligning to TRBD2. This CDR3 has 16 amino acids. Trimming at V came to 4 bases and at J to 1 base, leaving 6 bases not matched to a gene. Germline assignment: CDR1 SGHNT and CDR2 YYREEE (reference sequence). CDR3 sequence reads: CASSTASGGGTDTQYF. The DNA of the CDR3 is TGTGCCAGCAGCACGGCTAGCGGGGGAGGCACAGATACGCAGTATTTT.